The sequence of this TCR beta chain was determined in a study of tumor-infiltrating lymphocytes in localized non-small cell lung cancer. Study summary: Some samples were collected after neoadjuvant chemotherapy; smokers, never-smokers and several histologies were included.

Findings and caveats of the study: Available tissue quantity limited TCR sequencing to a patient subset. Technical variation could not be separated from intratumor heterogeneity here. Tumor T-cell fraction from TCR sequencing was not associated with recurrence-free survival (p = 0.61).

Points on this clone: Its target is not known.

The protocol was immunoSEQ multiplex PCR, while the TCRdb copy is restricted to in-frame clones and leaves out a portion. The repertoire includes around 13,000 clones, approximately 85% of them detected once, and around 13% sits in the top ten. The receptor's source is a human donor with non-small cell lung cancer. Sequenced sample: lung tumor tissue.

As DNA, the CDR3 is TGTGCCAGCAGCTTATCGATTTTGGAGACCCAGTACTTC. Translation: CASSLSILETQYF. This rearrangement joins TRBV7-9 to TRBJ2-5, with no clear D. This CDR3 region has 13 residues. V dropped 2 bases and J dropped 5 bases, with 9 bases sitting between them. Germline CDR1 SEHNR, CDR2 FQNEAQ (reference sequence).